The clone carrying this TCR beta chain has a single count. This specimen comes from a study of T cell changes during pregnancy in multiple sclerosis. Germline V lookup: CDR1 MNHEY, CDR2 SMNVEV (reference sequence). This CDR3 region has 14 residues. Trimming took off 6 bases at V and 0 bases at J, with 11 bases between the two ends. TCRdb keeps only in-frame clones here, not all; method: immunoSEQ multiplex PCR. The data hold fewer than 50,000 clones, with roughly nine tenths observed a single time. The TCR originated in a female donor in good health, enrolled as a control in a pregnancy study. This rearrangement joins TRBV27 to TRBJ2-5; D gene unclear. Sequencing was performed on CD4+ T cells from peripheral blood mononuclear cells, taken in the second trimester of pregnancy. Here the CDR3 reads CASRLQAYQETQYF. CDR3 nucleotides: TGTGCCAGCAGACTCCAAGCGTACCAAGAGACCCAGTACTTC.